This TCR beta chain stems from a study of regulatory T cells in long-lasting Graves disease. To make TCR beta libraries, researchers used iRepertoire HTBI primers and Arm-PCR of CDR3 regions. TCRdb ran MiXCR on the multiplex PCR reads and lists one entry per CDR3 protein. The repertoire holds under 250,000 distinct CDR3 sequences, with 20% to 25% as singletons. The length of the CDR3 is 15 residues. V shed 3 bases, J shed 8 bases, and the junction held 3 bases outside the gene matches. From germline, CDR1 is SNHLY and CDR2 FYNNEI. Time point meaning: newly diagnosed GD, antithyroid drugs for less than 3 months. Making the TCR library involved RNA that had been extracted from PBMCs. Collection of peripheral blood (roughly 9.3 milliliters) was done using EDTA tubes.

This chain links TRBV2 with TRBJ2-1; 14 bases match TRBD2. Sequencing was performed on peripheral blood mononuclear cells (PBMCs), taken at new diagnosis, from a patient treated with antithyroid drugs. The TCR was taken from a female donor with Graves disease. CDR3 loop: CASSEGTSGSYEQFF. Written as DNA, the CDR3 is TGTGCCAGCAGTGAGGGGACTAGCGGGAGTTATGAGCAGTTCTTC.